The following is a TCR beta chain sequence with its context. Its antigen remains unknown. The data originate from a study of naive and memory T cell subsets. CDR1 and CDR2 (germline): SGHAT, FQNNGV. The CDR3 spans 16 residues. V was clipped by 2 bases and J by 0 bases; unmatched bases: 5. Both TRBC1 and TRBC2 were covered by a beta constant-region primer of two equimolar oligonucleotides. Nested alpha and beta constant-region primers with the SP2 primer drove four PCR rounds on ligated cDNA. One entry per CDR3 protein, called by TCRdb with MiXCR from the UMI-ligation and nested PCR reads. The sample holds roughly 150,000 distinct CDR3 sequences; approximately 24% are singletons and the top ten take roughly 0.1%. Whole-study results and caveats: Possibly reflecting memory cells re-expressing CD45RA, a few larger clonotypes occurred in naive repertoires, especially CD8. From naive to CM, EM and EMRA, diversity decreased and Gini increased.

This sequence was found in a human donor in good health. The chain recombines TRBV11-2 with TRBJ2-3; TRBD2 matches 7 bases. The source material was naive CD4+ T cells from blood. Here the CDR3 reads CASSLREGSSTDTQYF. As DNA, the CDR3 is TGTGCCAGCAGCTTAAGGGAGGGGTCTAGCACAGATACGCAGTATTTT.